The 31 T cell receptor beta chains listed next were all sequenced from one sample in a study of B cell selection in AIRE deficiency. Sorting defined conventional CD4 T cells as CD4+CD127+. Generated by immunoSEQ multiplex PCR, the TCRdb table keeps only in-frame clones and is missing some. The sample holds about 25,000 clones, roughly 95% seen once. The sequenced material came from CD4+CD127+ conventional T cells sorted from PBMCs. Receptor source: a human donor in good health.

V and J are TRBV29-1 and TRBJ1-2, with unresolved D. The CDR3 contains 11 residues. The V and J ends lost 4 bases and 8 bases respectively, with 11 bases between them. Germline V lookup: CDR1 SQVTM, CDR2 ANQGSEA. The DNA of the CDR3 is TGCAGCGTTGCGGGTTTGAAGGGCTACACCTTC. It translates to CSVAGLKGYTF. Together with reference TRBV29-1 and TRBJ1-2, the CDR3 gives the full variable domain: SAVISQKPSRDICQRGTSLTIQCQVDSQVTMMFWYRQQPGQSLTLIATANQGSEATYESGFVIDKFPISRPNLTFSTLTVSNMSPEDSSIYLCSVAGLKGYTFGSGTRLTVV.

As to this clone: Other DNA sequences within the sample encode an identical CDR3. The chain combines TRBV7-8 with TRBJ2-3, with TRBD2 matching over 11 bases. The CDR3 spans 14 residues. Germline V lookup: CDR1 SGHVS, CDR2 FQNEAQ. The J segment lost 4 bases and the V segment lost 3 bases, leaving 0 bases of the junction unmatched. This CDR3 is CASSLGLAADTQYF. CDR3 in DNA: TGTGCCAGCAGCTTGGGACTAGCGGCAGATACGCAGTATTTT. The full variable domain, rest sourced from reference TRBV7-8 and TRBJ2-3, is GAGVSQSPRYKVAKRGQDVALRCDPISGHVSLFWYQQALGQGPEFLTYFQNEAQLDKSGLPSDRFFAERPEGSVSTLKIQRTQQEDSAVYLCASSLGLAADTQYFGPGTRLTVL.

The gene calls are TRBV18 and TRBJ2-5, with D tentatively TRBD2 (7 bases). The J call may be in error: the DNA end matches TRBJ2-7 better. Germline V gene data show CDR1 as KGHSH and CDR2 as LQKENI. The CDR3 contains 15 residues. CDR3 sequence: CASSKLGGPSYEQYF. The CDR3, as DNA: TGTGCCAGCTCCAAGTTGGGGGGGCCCTCCTACGAGCAGTACTTC.

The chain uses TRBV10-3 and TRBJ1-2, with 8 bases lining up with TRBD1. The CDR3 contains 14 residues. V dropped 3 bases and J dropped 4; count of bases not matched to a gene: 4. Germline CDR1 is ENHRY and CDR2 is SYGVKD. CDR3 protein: CAISDQDRAYGYTF. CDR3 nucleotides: TGTGCCATCAGTGACCAGGACAGGGCCTATGGCTACACCTTC.

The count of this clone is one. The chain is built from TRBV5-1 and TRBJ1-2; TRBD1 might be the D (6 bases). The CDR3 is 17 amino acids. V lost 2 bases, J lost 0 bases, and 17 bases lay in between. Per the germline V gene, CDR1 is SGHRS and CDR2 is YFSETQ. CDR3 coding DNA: TGCGCCAGCAGCTTAGGAGGGGGGAAAAGAGCTAACTATGGCTACACCTTC. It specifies CASSLGGGKRANYGYTF.

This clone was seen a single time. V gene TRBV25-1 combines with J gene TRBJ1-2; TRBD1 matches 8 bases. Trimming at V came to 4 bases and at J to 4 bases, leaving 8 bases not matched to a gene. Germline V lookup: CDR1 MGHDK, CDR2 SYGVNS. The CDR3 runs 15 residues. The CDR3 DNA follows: TGTGCCAGCAGTGTTGGACAGGGAACGATCTATGGCTACACCTTC. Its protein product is CASSVGQGTIYGYTF.

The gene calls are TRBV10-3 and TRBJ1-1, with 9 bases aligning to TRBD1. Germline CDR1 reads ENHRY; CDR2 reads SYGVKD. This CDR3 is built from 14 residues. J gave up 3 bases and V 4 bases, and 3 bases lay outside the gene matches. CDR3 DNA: TGTGCCATCAGTGGTGGACAGGGGCACACTGAAGCTTTCTTT. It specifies CAISGGQGHTEAFF.

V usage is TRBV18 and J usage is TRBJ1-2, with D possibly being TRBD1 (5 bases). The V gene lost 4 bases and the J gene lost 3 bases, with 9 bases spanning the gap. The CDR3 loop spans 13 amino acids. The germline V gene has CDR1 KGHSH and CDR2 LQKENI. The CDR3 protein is CASSRGRDYGYTF. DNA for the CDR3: TGTGCCAGCTCACGGGGACGGGACTATGGCTACACCTTC.

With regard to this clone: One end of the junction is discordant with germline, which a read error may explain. CDR3: CASSLQRPVPEELFF. The CDR3 region has the DNA TGTGCCAGCAGTTTACAGCGCCCTGTCCCTGAAGAACTGTTTTTT. This rearrangement joins TRBV28 to TRBJ1-4; D not resolved. Per germline, CDR1 MDHEN and CDR2 SYDVKM. The CDR3 extends over 15 amino acids.

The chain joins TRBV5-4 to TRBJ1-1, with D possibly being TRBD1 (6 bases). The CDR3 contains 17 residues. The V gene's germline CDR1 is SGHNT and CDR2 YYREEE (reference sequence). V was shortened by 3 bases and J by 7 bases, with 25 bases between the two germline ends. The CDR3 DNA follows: TGTGCCAGCAGCTCGGGAGGGGGTTCCCTCCTGGCGGGTGAAGCTTTCTTT. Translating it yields CASSSGGGSLLAGEAFF.

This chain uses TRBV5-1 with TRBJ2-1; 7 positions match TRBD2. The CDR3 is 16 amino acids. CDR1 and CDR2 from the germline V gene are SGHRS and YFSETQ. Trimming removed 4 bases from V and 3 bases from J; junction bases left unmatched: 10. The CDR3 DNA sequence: TGCGCCAGCAGCGAAGCGGGACGGGCAAGCTACAATGAGCAGTTCTTC. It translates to CASSEAGRASYNEQFF.

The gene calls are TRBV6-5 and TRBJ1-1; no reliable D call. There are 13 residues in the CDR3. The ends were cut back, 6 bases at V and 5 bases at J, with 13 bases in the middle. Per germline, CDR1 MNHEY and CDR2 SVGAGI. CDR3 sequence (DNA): TGTGCCAGCAGGAACCGGAGGGATACTGAAGCTTTCTTT. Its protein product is CASRNRRDTEAFF.

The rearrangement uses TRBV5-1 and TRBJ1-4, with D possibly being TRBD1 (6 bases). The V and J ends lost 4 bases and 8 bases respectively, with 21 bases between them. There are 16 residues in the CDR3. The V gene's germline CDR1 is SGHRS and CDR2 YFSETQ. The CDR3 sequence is CASSPEAGAPREKLFF. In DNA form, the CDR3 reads TGCGCCAGCAGCCCGGAGGCGGGGGCGCCTCGAGAAAAACTGTTTTTT.

DNA for the CDR3: TGTGCCAGCAGCCGTACAGGGGGGACCGGGGAGCTGTTTTTT. Amino acids: CASSRTGGTGELFF. The V gene is TRBV14, the J gene TRBJ2-2; 8 nucleotides agree with TRBD1. Losses at the gene ends were 4 bases for V and 5 bases for J; bases not matched to a gene: 3. CDR3 length: 14 amino acids. Per germline, CDR1 SGHDN and CDR2 FVKESK.

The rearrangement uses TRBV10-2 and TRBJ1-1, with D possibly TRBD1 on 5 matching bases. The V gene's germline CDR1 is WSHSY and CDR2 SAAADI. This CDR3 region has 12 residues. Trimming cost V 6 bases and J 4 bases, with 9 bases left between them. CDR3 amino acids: CASRQGVTEAFF. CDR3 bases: TGCGCCAGCAGGCAGGGTGTCACTGAAGCTTTCTTT.

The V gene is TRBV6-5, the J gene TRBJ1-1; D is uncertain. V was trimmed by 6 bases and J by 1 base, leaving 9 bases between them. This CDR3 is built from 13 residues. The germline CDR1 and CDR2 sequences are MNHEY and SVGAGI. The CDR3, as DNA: TGTGCCAGCAGCCGGAAACCGAACACTGAAGCTTTCTTT. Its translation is CASSRKPNTEAFF.

In DNA, the CDR3 is TGTGCCAGCAGCTTAAGGCCAGGGACGGAGACCCAGTACTTC. Protein sequence: CASSLRPGTETQYF. This chain connects TRBV7-9 to TRBJ2-5; D possibly matches TRBD1 or TRBD2 (5 bases each). Germline CDR1 reads SEHNR; CDR2 reads FQNEAQ (reference sequence). The CDR3 is 14 amino acids. Trimming removed 2 bases at V and 5 bases at J, with 12 bases between.

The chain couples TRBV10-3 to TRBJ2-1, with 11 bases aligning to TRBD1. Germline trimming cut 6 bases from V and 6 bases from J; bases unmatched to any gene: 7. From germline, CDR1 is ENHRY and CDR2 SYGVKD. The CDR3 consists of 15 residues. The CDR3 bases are TGTGCCATCAGGCCTGGACAGGGGGCAGGCAATGAGCAGTTCTTC. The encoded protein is CAIRPGQGAGNEQFF.

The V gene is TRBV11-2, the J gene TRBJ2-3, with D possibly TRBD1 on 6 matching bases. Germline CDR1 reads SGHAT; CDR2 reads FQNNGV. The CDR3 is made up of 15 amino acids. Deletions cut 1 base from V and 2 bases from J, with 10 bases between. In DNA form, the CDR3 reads TGTGCCAGCAGCTTAGTGGGGGCCCTCACAGATACGCAGTATTTT. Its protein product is CASSLVGALTDTQYF.

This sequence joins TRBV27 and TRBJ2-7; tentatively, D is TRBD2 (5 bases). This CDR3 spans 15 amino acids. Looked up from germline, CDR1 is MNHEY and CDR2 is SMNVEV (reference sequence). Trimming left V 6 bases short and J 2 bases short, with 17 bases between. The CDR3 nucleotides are TGTGCCAGCAGGCTCGCCGCCGGGGATACCTACGAGCAGTACTTC. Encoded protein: CASRLAAGDTYEQYF.

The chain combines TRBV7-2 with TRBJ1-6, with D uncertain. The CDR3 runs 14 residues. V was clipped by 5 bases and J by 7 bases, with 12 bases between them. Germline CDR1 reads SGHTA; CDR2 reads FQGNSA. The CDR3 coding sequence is TGTGCCAGCAGCCCACGGAGGGTGAATTCACCCCTCCACTTT. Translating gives CASSPRRVNSPLHF.

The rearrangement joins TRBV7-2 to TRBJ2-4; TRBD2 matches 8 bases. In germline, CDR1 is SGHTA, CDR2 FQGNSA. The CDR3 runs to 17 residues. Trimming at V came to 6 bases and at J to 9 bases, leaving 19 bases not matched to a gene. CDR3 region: CASSPPDPWSGGGIQYF. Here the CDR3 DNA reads TGTGCCAGCAGTCCCCCGGACCCGTGGAGCGGGGGAGGCATTCAGTACTTC.

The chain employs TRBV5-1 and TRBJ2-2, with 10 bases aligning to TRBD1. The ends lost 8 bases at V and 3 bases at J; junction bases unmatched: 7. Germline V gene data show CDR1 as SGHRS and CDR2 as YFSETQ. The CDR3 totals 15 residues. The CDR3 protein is CASRSTGGDTGELFF. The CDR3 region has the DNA TGCGCCAGTCGGTCGACAGGGGGCGACACCGGGGAGCTGTTTTTT. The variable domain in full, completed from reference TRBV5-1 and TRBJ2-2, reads KAGVTQTPRYLIKTRGQQVTLSCSPISGHRSVSWYQQTPGQGLQFLFEYFSETQRNKGNFPGRFSGRQFSNSRSEMNVSTLELGDSALYLCASRSTGGDTGELFFGEGSRLTVL.

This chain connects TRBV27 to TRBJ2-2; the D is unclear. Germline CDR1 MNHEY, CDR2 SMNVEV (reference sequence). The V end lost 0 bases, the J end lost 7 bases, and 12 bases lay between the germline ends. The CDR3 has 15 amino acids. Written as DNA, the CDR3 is TGTGCCAGCAGTTTATCATACTATTCTAGCGGGGAGCTGTTTTTT. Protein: CASSLSYYSSGELFF.

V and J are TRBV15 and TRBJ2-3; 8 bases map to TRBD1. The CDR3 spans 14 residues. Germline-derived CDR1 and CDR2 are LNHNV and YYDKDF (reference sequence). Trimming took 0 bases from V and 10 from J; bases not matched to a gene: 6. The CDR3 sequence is CATSRDLETGAQYF. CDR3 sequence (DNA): TGTGCCACCAGCAGAGATCTAGAGACAGGGGCGCAGTATTTT.

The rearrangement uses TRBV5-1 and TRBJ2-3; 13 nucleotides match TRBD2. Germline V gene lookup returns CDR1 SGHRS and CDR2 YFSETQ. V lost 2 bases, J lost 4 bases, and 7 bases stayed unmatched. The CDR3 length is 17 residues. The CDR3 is CASSLARGLAGADTQYF. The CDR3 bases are TGCGCCAGCAGCTTAGCCAGAGGACTAGCGGGGGCAGATACGCAGTATTTT.

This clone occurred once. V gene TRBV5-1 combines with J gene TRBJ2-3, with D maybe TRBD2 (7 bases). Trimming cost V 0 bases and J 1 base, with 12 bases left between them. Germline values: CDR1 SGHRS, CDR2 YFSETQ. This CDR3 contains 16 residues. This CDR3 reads CASSLDAGARTDTQYF. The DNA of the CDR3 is TGCGCCAGCAGCTTGGACGCGGGGGCGCGCACAGATACGCAGTATTTT.

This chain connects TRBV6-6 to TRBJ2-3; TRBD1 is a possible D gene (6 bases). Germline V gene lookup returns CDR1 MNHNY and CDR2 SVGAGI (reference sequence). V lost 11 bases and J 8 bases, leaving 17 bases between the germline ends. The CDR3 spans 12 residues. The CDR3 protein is CAAQRGSGTQYF. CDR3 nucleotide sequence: TGTGCCGCTCAGAGGGGGTCCGGTACGCAGTATTTT.

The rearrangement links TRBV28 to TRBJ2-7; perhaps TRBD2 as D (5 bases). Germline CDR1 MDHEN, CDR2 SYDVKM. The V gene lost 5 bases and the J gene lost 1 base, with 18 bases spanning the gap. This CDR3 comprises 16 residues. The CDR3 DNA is TGTGCCAGCAGTCCCCAGGAGGTGGGGTCATCCTACGAGCAGTACTTC. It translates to CASSPQEVGSSYEQYF. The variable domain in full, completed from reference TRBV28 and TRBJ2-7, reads DVKVTQSSRYLVKRTGEKVFLECVQDMDHENMFWYRQDPGLGLRLIYFSYDVKMKEKGDIPEGYSVSREKKERFSLILESASTNQTSMYLCASSPQEVGSSYEQYFGPGTRLTVT.

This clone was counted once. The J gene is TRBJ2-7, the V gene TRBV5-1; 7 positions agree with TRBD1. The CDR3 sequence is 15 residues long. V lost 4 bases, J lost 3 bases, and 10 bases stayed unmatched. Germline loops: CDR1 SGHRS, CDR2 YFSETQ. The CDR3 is CASSRIGTAYYEQYF. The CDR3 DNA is TGCGCCAGCAGCCGGATCGGGACAGCCTACTACGAGCAGTACTTC.

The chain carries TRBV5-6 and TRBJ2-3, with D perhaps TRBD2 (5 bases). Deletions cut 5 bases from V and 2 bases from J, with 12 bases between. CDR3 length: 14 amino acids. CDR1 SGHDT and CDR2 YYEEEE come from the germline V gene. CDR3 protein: CASSPDYSTDTQYF. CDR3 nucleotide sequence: TGTGCCAGCAGTCCAGACTATTCCACAGATACGCAGTATTTT.